The 22 T cell receptor beta chains below come from one sample, sequenced in a study of Tregs in tolerant kidney transplant recipients. Antigens for these TCRs are unknown. Sequencing was performed with immunoSEQ multiplex PCR; in TCRdb, only in-frame clones are kept and a portion is missing. This table has just over 30,000 clones, over 75% appearing once. The material sequenced was Tregs from blood cultured with allogeneic cells. The source is a human donor in good health.

The rearrangement links TRBV21-1 to TRBJ2-3; the table's D call TRBD2 went unverified against the DNA. TRBV21-1 is a listed pseudogene. There are 15 residues in the CDR3. The CDR3 region is CASSKYASPTDTQYF. CDR3 nucleotide sequence: TGTGCCAGCAGCAAATATGCTAGCCCCACAGATACGCAGTATTTT.

CDR3 loop: CASSPLGGPGGYTF. CDR3 nucleotides: TGTGCCAGCAGCCCCCTCGGGGGGCCCGGTGGCTACACCTTC. The chain is built from TRBV7-2 and TRBJ1-2; possibly TRBD1 for D (6 bases). Trimming removed 5 bases at V and 7 bases at J, with 17 bases between. The CDR3 loop spans 14 amino acids. The germline CDR1 and CDR2 sequences are SGHTA and FQGNSA.

This clone was found once. V gene TRBV14 combines with J gene TRBJ2-7; D may be TRBD1 (5 bases). Trimming took 2 bases from V and 2 from J, leaving 10 bases between them. The CDR3 sequence is 14 residues long. Germline V gene lookup returns CDR1 SGHDN and CDR2 FVKESK. The CDR3 nucleotides read TGTGCCAGCAGCCAAAGGGGTAGGACCTACGAGCAGTACTTC. Its translation: CASSQRGRTYEQYF.

The CDR3 protein is CASSEGGRAKNIQYF. The CDR3 DNA sequence: TGTGCCAGCAGTGAGGGAGGGAGGGCCAAAAACATTCAGTACTTC. The chain carries TRBV6-1 and TRBJ2-4; 7 bases are a match to TRBD2. The germline gives CDR1 MNHNS, CDR2 SASEGT. The ends lost 3 bases at V and 1 base at J; junction bases unmatched: 3. CDR3 length: 15 residues.

This clone has just a few counts. The chain carries TRBV9 and TRBJ1-2, with 8 bases fitting TRBD1. Trimming removed 3 bases from V and 7 bases from J; junction bases left unmatched: 5. CDR3 length: 13 residues. Germline V gene sequence: CDR1 SGDLS, CDR2 YYNGEE. The CDR3 DNA is TGTGCCAGCAGCGAAACAGGGGGGCTTGGCTACACCTTC. It specifies CASSETGGLGYTF.

The chain joins TRBV5-4 to TRBJ2-1, with 12 nucleotides matching TRBD2. The CDR3 sequence is 17 residues long. J was trimmed by 6 bases and V by 4 bases; bases with no gene match: 11. In germline, CDR1 is SGHNT, CDR2 YYREEE (reference sequence). The CDR3 DNA follows: TGTGCCAGCAGCATGGGGAGACTAGCGGGAGAGTTCAATGAGCAGTTCTTC. Protein product: CASSMGRLAGEFNEQFF. Full variable domain (remainder filled in from reference TRBV5-4 and TRBJ2-1): ETGVTQSPTHLIKTRGQQVTLRCSSQSGHNTVSWYQQALGQGPQFIFQYYREEENGRGNFPPRFSGLQFPNYSSELNVNALELDDSALYLCASSMGRLAGEFNEQFFGPGTRLTVL.

This chain connects TRBV30 to TRBJ1-3; D is perhaps TRBD1 (5 bases). The CDR3 is made up of 13 amino acids. The V gene's germline CDR1 is GTSNPN and CDR2 SVGIG (reference sequence). CDR3 sequence reads: CARDSRGGNTIYF. CDR3 in DNA: TGTGCTCGGGACTCCCGCGGAGGAAACACCATATATTTT.

This clone was found a few times. The chain has TRBV9 and TRBJ2-7, with TRBD2 identical over 9 bases. The CDR3 is 18 residues long. The J segment lost 5 bases and the V segment lost 4 bases, leaving 19 bases of the junction unmatched. CDR1 SGDLS and CDR2 YYNGEE come from the germline V gene. CDR3 loop: CASSPSRGWTSDYHEQYF. The CDR3 nucleotides are TGTGCCAGCAGCCCCAGTAGGGGGTGGACTAGCGACTACCACGAGCAGTACTTC.

The V and J genes are TRBV6-6 and TRBJ2-7; D possibly corresponds to TRBD1 (6 bases). V lost 4 bases to trimming and J lost 5 bases, with 18 bases between them. CDR3 length: 15 residues. Looked up from germline, CDR1 is MNHNY and CDR2 is SVGAGI (reference sequence). The CDR3 DNA sequence: TGTGCCAGCAGTTCCCCAACAACACAGGGTAACGAGCAGTACTTC. This codes for CASSSPTTQGNEQYF.

The chain has TRBV7-8 and TRBJ1-3, with D unclear. The germline gives CDR1 SGHVS, CDR2 FQNEAQ. Trimming cost V 5 bases and J 6 bases, with 11 bases left between them. This CDR3 has 13 amino acids. CDR3 sequence reads: CASSNGRANTIYF. DNA of the CDR3: TGTGCCAGCAGCAACGGCCGTGCAAACACCATATATTTT.

The chain recombines TRBV7-2 with TRBJ2-3, with TRBD2 identical over 9 bases. V shed 0 bases, J shed 7 bases, and the junction held 2 bases outside the gene matches. Germline V gene sequence: CDR1 SGHTA, CDR2 FQGNSA. The CDR3 totals 14 residues. The DNA for the CDR3 is TGTGCCAGCAGCTTAGCGCGGGGGGGGTATACGCAGTATTTT. It encodes CASSLARGGYTQYF.

This clone was seen a single time. Written as DNA, the CDR3 is TGCGCCAGCAGCTTGGTTTCCACACGGGGAGGTCGCGGGACCCAGTACTTC. Protein: CASSLVSTRGGRGTQYF. This chain joins TRBV5-1 and TRBJ2-5; D is perhaps TRBD2 (6 bases). Germline assignment: CDR1 SGHRS and CDR2 YFSETQ. Trimming pared 0 bases from V and 7 bases from J, leaving 22 bases between. The CDR3 is 17 residues long.

In nucleotides, the CDR3 is TGTGCCAGCAGCCCGCCGCCAGGGGATACGCAGTATTTT. Translated: CASSPPPGDTQYF. The chain links TRBV6-6 to TRBJ2-3; D may be TRBD1 (5 bases). From germline, CDR1 is MNHNY and CDR2 SVGAGI (reference sequence). There are 13 residues in the CDR3. V was trimmed by 6 bases and J by 6 bases, leaving 13 bases between them.

Written as DNA, the CDR3 is TGTGCCAGCAGTGGCCCTCCCTACGAGCAGTACTTC. This gives the protein CASSGPPYEQYF. This sequence joins TRBV2 and TRBJ2-7; D uncertain. V shed 4 bases and J shed 2 bases, with 6 bases lying between them. The germline CDR1 and CDR2 sequences are SNHLY and FYNNEI. CDR3 length equals 12 residues. The variable domain in full, completed from reference TRBV2 and TRBJ2-7, reads EPEVTQTPSHQVTQMGQEVILRCVPISNHLYFYWYRQILGQKVEFLVSFYNNEISEKSEIFDDQFSVERPDGSNFTLKIRSTKLEDSAMYFCASSGPPYEQYFGPGTRLTVT.

This chain uses TRBV20-1 with TRBJ2-7, with D maybe TRBD2 (5 bases). Germline V CDR1 and CDR2: DFQATT, SNEGSKA (reference sequence). V was shortened by 6 bases and J by 6 bases, with 12 bases between the two germline ends. The CDR3 is 11 residues long. The CDR3 DNA is TGCAGTGCAAAGAGGGCCGGCGAGCAGTACTTC. Its translation is CSAKRAGEQYF.

This chain connects TRBV5-1 to TRBJ2-2; TRBD2 matches at 11 bases. The CDR3 contains 17 residues. J gave up 5 bases and V 4 bases, and 10 bases lay outside the gene matches. CDR1 is SGHRS, CDR2 YFSETQ, per germline. The CDR3 here is CASSIRSGRALTGELFF. The CDR3 nucleotides read TGCGCCAGCAGCATACGTAGCGGGAGGGCCTTGACCGGGGAGCTGTTTTTT.

J is TRBJ2-2 and V is TRBV7-9; D gene uncertain. V was trimmed by 6 bases and J by 6 bases, leaving 5 bases between them. The CDR3 is made up of 11 amino acids. CDR1 and CDR2 from the germline V gene are SEHNR and FQNEAQ (reference sequence). CDR3 residues: CASRIAGELFF. The CDR3 DNA is TGTGCCAGCAGAATAGCCGGGGAGCTGTTTTTT.

The rearrangement joins TRBV29-1 to TRBJ2-5; D unresolved. Germline loops: CDR1 SQVTM, CDR2 ANQGSEA. The CDR3 has 12 amino acids. V was clipped by 5 bases and J by 2 bases, with 9 bases between them. The DNA for the CDR3 is TGCAGCGTTAGGGCAACTCAAGAGACCCAGTACTTC. This sequence encodes CSVRATQETQYF. Using reference TRBV29-1 and TRBJ2-5 for the parts outside the CDR3, the full variable domain is SAVISQKPSRDICQRGTSLTIQCQVDSQVTMMFWYRQQPGQSLTLIATANQGSEATYESGFVIDKFPISRPNLTFSTLTVSNMSPEDSSIYLCSVRATQETQYFGPGTRLLVL.

The chain carries TRBV11-3 and TRBJ2-5; possibly TRBD2 for D (5 bases). Trimming pared 5 bases from V and 4 bases from J, leaving 14 bases between. The CDR3 has 14 residues. Germline CDR1 SGHNT, CDR2 YENEEA. The CDR3 spells CASSEVVARETQYF. The CDR3 coding sequence is TGTGCCAGCAGCGAGGTAGTAGCGAGAGAGACCCAGTACTTC.

The chain recombines TRBV6-5 with TRBJ2-7; TRBD1 matches at 8 bases. CDR1 is MNHEY, CDR2 SVGAGI, per germline. J was trimmed by 6 bases and V by 2 bases; bases with no gene match: 6. The CDR3 loop spans 14 amino acids. As DNA, the CDR3 is TGTGCCAGCAGTTACGTGGACAGGGCTCGCGAGCAGTACTTC. Translated, it gives CASSYVDRAREQYF.

The rearrangement uses TRBV5-5 and TRBJ1-6; no reliable D call. V lost 1 base to trimming and J lost 5 bases, with 10 bases between them. CDR1 is SGHKS and CDR2 is YYEKEE in the germline V gene (reference sequence). The CDR3 is 15 amino acids. CDR3 nucleotides: TGTGCCAGCAGCTTGTTAAGTGTTGATAATTCACCCCTCCACTTT. Translation: CASSLLSVDNSPLHF.

The chain joins TRBV5-6 to TRBJ2-1; D gene ambiguous. Germline lookup yields CDR1 SGHDT and CDR2 YYEEEE. There are 16 residues in the CDR3. V was trimmed by 2 bases and J by 0 bases, leaving 12 bases between them. For the CDR3, the DNA is TGTGCCAGCAGCTTTGGGCAGTCCTTCTCCTACAATGAGCAGTTCTTC. This gives the protein CASSFGQSFSYNEQFF.